This T cell receptor beta chain was profiled in a study of cytotoxic CD8 clonotypes in ibrutinib-treated CLL. About the research overall: The patients, about ten relapsed/refractory and approximately 14 treatment-naive, included roughly 17 who were IGHV unmutated.

Of note for this clone: Its antigen is undetermined.

CDR3 length equals 14 residues. Losses at the gene ends were 6 bases for V and 0 bases for J; bases not matched to a gene: 2. The germline gives CDR1 SGHDN, CDR2 FVKESK. Findings and caveats of the study: Age-matched healthy donor levels were exceeded by baseline clonality, which tracked circulating CD8+ T-cell counts. Clonality, elevated at ibrutinib response, dropped back toward baseline at progression.

Clones were sequenced by immunoSEQ multiplex PCR, and TCRdb holds only the in-frame ones, with some missing. The sample has roughly 23,000 clones, around 80% seen once. The sequenced sample was PBMCs, obtained before ibrutinib treatment. V and J are TRBV14 and TRBJ2-1; TRBD1 aligns across 7 bases. This clonotype was obtained from a human donor with chronic lymphocytic leukemia. CDR3 protein: CASRRQGSYNEQFF. CDR3 bases: TGTGCCAGCAGAAGACAGGGCTCCTACAATGAGCAGTTCTTC.